These 18 T cell receptor beta chains came from one sample sequenced in a study of vaccination effects on CD4 cells after COVID-19. Their target antigens are unknown. Before sequencing took place, the ViraFEST assay used viral peptide pools to expand antigen-specific CD4+ T cells. Following culture for approximately ten days, CD4+ T cells were isolated. Clones were sequenced by immunoSEQ multiplex PCR, and TCRdb holds only the in-frame ones, with some missing. The sample holds about 22,000 clones, over 70% seen once. The source was CD4+ T cells from PBMCs cultured with HCoV-229E spike peptides, collected before COVID-19 vaccination. The receptor set was obtained from a human donor who received a COVID-19 vaccine.

V is TRBV24-1 and J is TRBJ2-3, with a weak D call TRBD1 (6 bases). The CDR3 runs 14 residues. The germline gives CDR1 KGHDR, CDR2 SFDVKD. Trimming pared 7 bases from V and 4 bases from J, leaving 14 bases between. This CDR3 reads CATRETGRADTQYF. For the CDR3, the DNA is TGTGCCACCAGGGAGACAGGTCGGGCAGATACGCAGTATTTT.

J is TRBJ1-2 and V is TRBV30, with 11 bases lining up with TRBD1. The length of the CDR3 is 16 residues. Germline CDR1 GTSNPN, CDR2 SVGIG (reference sequence). V shed 2 bases, J shed 3 bases, and the junction held 8 bases outside the gene matches. This CDR3 is CAWSNGQGAKDYGYTF. The CDR3 DNA follows: TGTGCCTGGAGTAATGGACAGGGGGCCAAAGACTATGGCTACACCTTC. The full variable domain, its missing parts supplied by reference TRBV30 and TRBJ1-2, is SQTIHQWPATLVQPVGSPLSLECTVEGTSNPNLYWYRQAAGRGLQLLFYSVGIGQISSEVPQNLSASRPQDRQFILSSKKLLLSDSGFYLCAWSNGQGAKDYGYTFGSGTRLTVV.

This sequence joins TRBV6-5 and TRBJ2-1, with unresolved D. The V and J ends lost 5 bases and 8 bases respectively, with 7 bases between them. The CDR3 spans 11 residues. CDR1 is MNHEY and CDR2 is SVGAGI in the germline V gene. CDR3 in amino acids: CASSNTDEQFF. CDR3 DNA sequence: TGTGCCAGCAGTAACACGGATGAGCAGTTCTTC.

V is TRBV6-5 and J is TRBJ2-7; D is undetermined. The germline CDR1 and CDR2 sequences are MNHEY and SVGAGI. This CDR3 has 12 residues. The ends were cut back, 5 bases at V and 2 bases at J, with 7 bases in the middle. The CDR3 nucleotides are TGTGCCAGCAGTCACGAGCCCTACGAGCAGTACTTC. It specifies CASSHEPYEQYF.

V and J are TRBV10-3 and TRBJ1-1; 7 nucleotides match TRBD1. The CDR3 spans 14 residues. The V gene's germline CDR1 is ENHRY and CDR2 SYGVKD. The V and J ends lost 6 bases and 0 bases, in that order; junction bases with no gene match: 4. CDR3 in DNA: TGTGCCATCAGAAGGACAGGCATGAACACTGAAGCTTTCTTT. Amino acid sequence: CAIRRTGMNTEAFF.

V usage is TRBV18 and J usage is TRBJ1-1; D remains ambiguous. Germline loops: CDR1 KGHSH, CDR2 LQKENI. Trimming stripped 3 bases from V and 3 bases from J, with 11 bases between. CDR3 length equals 14 residues. The CDR3 nucleotides read TGTGCCAGCTCACCTAGGTCAGAGCACACTGAAGCTTTCTTT. Translating it yields CASSPRSEHTEAFF. Looking up the rest from reference TRBV18 and TRBJ1-1 gives the full variable domain: NAGVMQNPRHLVRRRGQEARLRCSPMKGHSHVYWYRQLPEEGLKFMVYLQKENIIDESGMPKERFSAEFPKEGPSILRIQQVVRGDSAAYFCASSPRSEHTEAFFGQGTRLTVV.

The chain employs TRBV6-6 and TRBJ1-2, with D unresolved. V lost 6 bases and J 8 bases, leaving 22 bases between the germline ends. The CDR3 contains 15 residues. The germline CDR1 and CDR2 sequences are MNHNY and SVGAGI (reference sequence). The CDR3 sequence: CASSLTFMEGGGYTF. The DNA for the CDR3 is TGTGCCAGCAGCCTAACGTTTATGGAAGGCGGGGGCTACACCTTC.

This clone is labeled as large. The rearrangement links TRBV5-1 to TRBJ1-5; a possible D gene is TRBD1 (6 bases). Between the trimmed V and J ends, which lost 3 bases and 4 bases, there was a span of 8 bases. The CDR3 contains 13 residues. Germline V gives CDR1 SGHRS, CDR2 YFSETQ. The CDR3 loop is CASSSGQNQPQHF. The CDR3 DNA follows: TGCGCCAGCAGCTCCGGACAGAATCAGCCCCAGCATTTT.

This rearrangement joins TRBV2 to TRBJ2-1; 13 bases match TRBD2. Germline-derived CDR1 and CDR2 are SNHLY and FYNNEI. With V trimmed by 3 bases and J by 5 bases, 7 bases remained unmatched. The CDR3 length is 17 residues. The CDR3 coding sequence is TGTGCCAGCAGTGAGTACACCGGGACTAGCGGGAACAATGAGCAGTTCTTC. This gives the protein CASSEYTGTSGNNEQFF.

This clone is labeled large. The chain links TRBV3-1 (or the pseudogene TRBV3-2) to TRBJ2-4; 10 nucleotides match TRBD1. CDR3 length: 14 amino acids. The germline CDR1 and CDR2 sequences are LGHDT and YNNKEL (reference sequence). The J segment lost 4 bases and the V segment lost 5 bases, leaving 2 bases of the junction unmatched. The chain's CDR3 is CASSVDRGKNIQYF. CDR3 DNA sequence: TGTGCCAGCAGCGTGGACAGGGGGAAAAACATTCAGTACTTC.

This sequence joins TRBV27 and TRBJ2-2, with 11 bases lining up with TRBD2. CDR3 size: 16 residues. The junction had 8 bases not matched to a gene; V was cut back by 4 bases and J by 7 bases. The germline CDR1 and CDR2 sequences are MNHEY and SMNVEV (reference sequence). The CDR3 DNA sequence: TGTGCCAGCAGTTATTTTAGCGGGGGGGCCGGCGGGGAGCTGTTTTTT. Its translation is CASSYFSGGAGGELFF.

This clone turned up a few times. The CDR3 DNA follows: TGTGCCAGCACCCAAACCGGGACGGCGAACACTGAAGCTTTCTTT. Encoded protein: CASTQTGTANTEAFF. This chain connects TRBV6-5 to TRBJ1-1; D may be TRBD1 (5 bases). The CDR3 is 15 amino acids. V was cut by 7 bases and J by 1 base, with 16 bases left in between. Germline CDR1 and CDR2: MNHEY and SVGAGI.

The CDR3 DNA reads TGTGCCAGCAGTTACGCGGACGAGGCCATGGAGACCCAGTACTTC. This translates into CASSYADEAMETQYF. The genes are TRBV6-5 and TRBJ2-5; D ambiguous. Trimming left V 2 bases short and J 5 bases short, with 15 bases between. Germline V lookup: CDR1 MNHEY, CDR2 SVGAGI. The CDR3 extends over 15 amino acids.

The genes are TRBV18 and TRBJ1-2, with 7 bases aligning to TRBD1. V shed 2 bases, J shed 3 bases, and the junction held 6 bases outside the gene matches. CDR3 length: 15 residues. Germline lookup yields CDR1 KGHSH and CDR2 LQKENI. In DNA form, the CDR3 reads TGTGCCAGCTCACCAAAGACAGGGACCGACTATGGCTACACCTTC. This encodes CASSPKTGTDYGYTF.

The chain couples TRBV27 to TRBJ1-6; D is possibly TRBD1 (5 bases). Germline CDR1 reads MNHEY; CDR2 reads SMNVEV (reference sequence). The ends were cut back, 6 bases at V and 6 bases at J, with 12 bases in the middle. CDR3 size: 14 residues. This CDR3 is CASSAGTVNSPLHF. The CDR3 DNA reads TGTGCCAGCAGCGCCGGGACGGTTAATTCACCCCTCCACTTT.

This chain joins TRBV30 and TRBJ2-3, with 7 bases aligning to TRBD2. This CDR3 has 12 amino acids. The V and J ends lost 0 bases and 12 bases, in that order; junction bases with no gene match: 6. Germline CDR1 and CDR2: GTSNPN and SVGIG (reference sequence). CDR3 DNA: TGTGCCTGGAGTGTTTTCGGACTAGATCAGTATTTT. Translated: CAWSVFGLDQYF.

The CDR3 region has the DNA TGCGCCAGCAGCTTGGCCAGTACGTATGCTGGAGGGACTGAAGCTTTCTTT. Protein product: CASSLASTYAGGTEAFF. The chain is built from TRBV5-1 and TRBJ1-1; no firm D call. The CDR3 covers 17 residues. The V end was cut by 0 bases, the J end by 5 bases, with 20 bases between. In germline, CDR1 is SGHRS, CDR2 YFSETQ.

The rearrangement uses TRBV6-5 and TRBJ2-1; D not certain. V lost 6 bases and J 4 bases, leaving 4 bases between the germline ends. The CDR3 sequence is 11 residues long. In germline, CDR1 is MNHEY, CDR2 SVGAGI. CDR3 residues: CASRDYNEQFF. The CDR3 DNA reads TGTGCCAGCAGGGATTACAATGAGCAGTTCTTC.